A single TCR beta chain is shown here with its context. Its antigen is not known. This sample is part of a study of T cells in localized non-small cell lung cancer. Study-wide findings and caveats: Uninvolved adjacent lung, not tumor, had the highest T cell clonality. Heterogeneity remains possible because sequencing was limited to only one tumor region. Appearing in adjacent lung were a median about 59 of the top 100 tumor clones.

V was clipped by 9 bases and J by 1 base; unmatched bases: 15. Germline lookup yields CDR1 LNHNV and CDR2 YYDKDF (reference sequence). The CDR3 has 17 amino acids. Clones were sequenced by immunoSEQ multiplex PCR, and TCRdb holds only the in-frame ones, with some missing. The sample lists tens of thousands of clones; around 90% were seen once. The sequence was collected from a woman aged 35 to 69 with stage I lung adenocarcinoma. Sample: peripheral blood, taken before any cancer treatment. The chain uses TRBV15 and TRBJ2-3; TRBD2 matches 8 bases. The CDR3, as DNA: TGTGCCACGGAACTAGCGGCGGGTTGGGGACGCACAGATACGCAGTATTTT. Encoded protein: CATELAAGWGRTDTQYF.